A single sample is the source of the 6 T cell receptor beta chains below, sequenced in a study of OX40 agonist ivuxolimab in advanced cancers. Clones were sequenced by immunoSEQ multiplex PCR, and TCRdb holds only the in-frame ones, with some missing. The sample lists nearly 50,000 clones; about 81% were seen once. The sequenced sample was CD4+ or CD8+ T cells sorted from blood, obtained in a trial of the OX40 agonist ivuxolimab. All receptors derive from an adult with an advanced solid tumor such as melanoma, head and neck, liver or kidney cancer.

This clone appeared once. V is TRBV15 and J is TRBJ2-3; 12 positions match TRBD2. V lost 5 bases, J lost 8 bases, and 14 bases stayed unmatched. Germline CDR1 LNHNV, CDR2 YYDKDF (reference sequence). This CDR3 comprises 17 residues. In DNA form, the CDR3 reads TGTGCCACCAGCCCCCAGCTAGCGGGAGGGCCTTATGGTACGCAGTATTTT. Translating gives CATSPQLAGGPYGTQYF.

The V call is TRBV7-9, the J call TRBJ2-7; D remains ambiguous. The CDR3 totals 13 residues. Germline CDR1 is SEHNR and CDR2 is FQNEAQ (reference sequence). V dropped 4 bases and J dropped 7 bases, with 14 bases sitting between them. The CDR3 is CASSWGSGYEQYF. The CDR3 DNA reads TGTGCCAGCAGCTGGGGTTCCGGCTATGAGCAGTACTTC.

On this clone: Germline is not matched at one junction end, which may reflect a read error. The chain joins TRBV5-1 to TRBJ2-7; no firm D call. This CDR3 comprises 12 residues. Looked up from germline, CDR1 is SGHRS and CDR2 is YFSETQ. CDR3 in amino acids: CASSKEVGEKYF. DNA of the CDR3: TGCGCCAGCAGCAAGGAAGTGGGCGAGAAGTACTTC.

The gene calls are TRBV6-5 and TRBJ1-3; D may be TRBD1 (6 bases). With 5 bases removed from V and 0 bases from J, the gap between germline ends came to 11 bases. Germline assignment: CDR1 MNHEY and CDR2 SVGAGI. The CDR3 is made up of 15 amino acids. The CDR3 spells CASSHDRRSGNTIYF. CDR3 bases: TGTGCCAGCAGTCACGACAGGCGCTCTGGAAACACCATATATTTT.

This chain connects TRBV6-6 to TRBJ2-7; D call uncertain. V was pared by 6 bases and J by 9 bases, with 12 bases between. There are 11 residues in the CDR3. Germline CDR1 and CDR2: MNHNY and SVGAGI (reference sequence). This CDR3 reads CASSPGTTQYF. The DNA of the CDR3 is TGTGCCAGCAGCCCCGGCACTACGCAGTACTTC.

The J gene is TRBJ1-2, the V gene TRBV19; D gene ambiguous. The germline V gene has CDR1 LNHDA and CDR2 SQIVND (reference sequence). The CDR3 consists of 14 residues. With 7 bases removed from V and 2 bases from J, the gap between germline ends came to 14 bases. The CDR3 DNA sequence: TGTGCCAGTAAAATTTCCGGGATCAACTATGGCTACACCTTC. Protein sequence: CASKISGINYGYTF. Based on the CDR3 plus reference TRBV19 and TRBJ1-2, the full variable domain is DGGITQSPKYLFRKEGQNVTLSCEQNLNHDAMYWYRQDPGQGLRLIYYSQIVNDFQKGDIAEGYSVSREKKESFPLTVTSAQKNPTAFYLCASKISGINYGYTFGSGTRLTVV.